The clone carrying this TCR beta chain came up a few times. The antigen remains undetermined. Unique molecular identifiers were present on the cDNA, which also gained a universal primer site by template switching. Using its own MiXCR run on the 5' RACE reads, TCRdb lists one record per CDR3 protein. The data contain 200,000 to 250,000 distinct CDR3 sequences, about 7.5% of them singletons. The CDR3 totals 12 residues. The germline V and J ends were trimmed by 3 bases and 7 bases, with 6 bases remaining between them. This entry is derived from a study of identical twins. Points from the study as a whole: Conclusions relied on cross-sectional statistical analysis, not following the same donors.

The sample was also linked to a second study, of yellow fever vaccine responses in identical twins.

This sequence originates from a woman younger than 35 in good health. The chain uses TRBV12-3 or TRBV12-4 and TRBJ2-2; no clear D gene. The sample taken for sequencing was CD8+ T cells sorted from blood. This chain's CDR3 is CASSLGIGELFF. The CDR3 coding sequence is TGTGCCAGCAGTTTGGGGATCGGGGAGCTGTTTTTT.